This T cell receptor (beta chain) derives from a study of identical twins. The length of the CDR3 is 15 residues. Germline CDR1 and CDR2: SGHVS and FQNEAQ. Trimming cost V 4 bases and J 3 bases; bases outside gene matches: 7. TCRdb re-called the 5' RACE reads with MiXCR, one entry per CDR3 protein. In the table there are 750,000 to 950,000 distinct CDR3 sequences, around 12% of which are singletons. A few counts support this clonotype. These data were also filed under a second study, of yellow fever vaccine responses in identical twins.

This receptor was obtained from a woman younger than 35 in good health. This chain joins TRBV7-8 and TRBJ2-7; TRBD1 aligns across 9 bases. The material sequenced was PBMCs. CDR3 loop: CASSYMGDRDYEQYF. The CDR3 DNA follows: TGTGCCAGCAGCTATATGGGGGACAGGGACTACGAGCAGTACTTC.